The clone carrying this TCR beta chain came up a few times. The TCRbeta library incorporated unique molecular identifiers. A single record per CDR3 protein comes from TCRdb applying MiXCR to the PCR reads. The sample lists over 400,000 distinct CDR3 sequences; roughly an eighth were seen once. The germline CDR1 and CDR2 sequences are SGHTA and FQGNSA. The CDR3 consists of 15 residues. V was trimmed by 0 bases and J by 5 bases, leaving 10 bases between them. These data originate in a study of T-cell reconstitution after alpha-beta-depleted transplantation in children. The sequencing used PBMCs from the stem cell graft donor, collected from the stem cell graft. The TCR originated in a human donor who donated a stem cell graft to a child with combined immunodeficiency. This chain joins TRBV7-2 and TRBJ2-2, with no clear D. DNA for the CDR3: TGTGCCAGCAGCTTAGCGCTGGAAAAGACCGGGGAGCTGTTTTTT. It yields the protein CASSLALEKTGELFF. Full variable domain (remainder filled in from reference TRBV7-2 and TRBJ2-2): GAGVSQSPSNKVTEKGKDVELRCDPISGHTALYWYRQSLGQGLEFLIYFQGNSAPDKSGLPSDRFSAERTGGSVSTLTIQRTQQEDSAVYLCASSLALEKTGELFFGEGSRLTVL.